This entry lists 8 T cell receptor beta chains sequenced from one sample in a study of T cells in Graves' hyperthyroidism and ophthalmopathy (dated by TCRdb to between 2018 and 2021). Library creation used multiplex PCR. Sequenced using an Illumina HiSeq 2000. Amplification of TCR beta CDR3 regions was carried out from RNA transcripts. A first-round RT-PCR of the TCR CDR3 used the HTBI primer set with the Qiagen OneStep RT-PCR kit. The public reads were run again by TCRdb, first through fastp at Q25 and then through MiXCR, and only productive beta chains were kept. Each record represents a unique CDR3 protein, reported with the most common genes and DNA among its rows. The sample has about 680,000 distinct CDR3 sequences on record, roughly 32% of them singletons. Jointly, the top ten make up more than 25% of the sample. The specimen sequenced was blood. The receptors derive from a woman aged 40 to 55 with Graves' hyperthyroidism.

This clonotype showed up many times. The chain carries TRBV7-9 and TRBJ2-7; 12 bases align to TRBD1. This CDR3 region has 13 residues. Germline CDR1 is SEHNR and CDR2 is FQNEAQ (reference sequence). The V gene end was trimmed by 6 bases and the J gene end by 7 bases; junction bases not matched to a gene: 4. CDR3 in amino acids: CASRGQGAEEQYF. The CDR3 bases are TGTGCCAGCAGGGGACAGGGGGCAGAAGAGCAGTACTTC.

V is TRBV29-1 and J is TRBJ2-7; either TRBD1 or TRBD2 may supply D (5 bases each). Germline CDR1 and CDR2: SQVTM and ANQGSEA. This CDR3 comprises 11 residues. V was shortened by 4 bases and J by 7 bases, with 11 bases between the two germline ends. The CDR3 region is CSVVPGPEQYF. The CDR3 nucleotides are TGCAGCGTTGTCCCGGGGCCTGAGCAGTACTTC.

Notes on this clonotype: This may be a read error, as it is one base from a much larger clone. J is TRBJ1-6 and V is TRBV12-3 or TRBV12-4, with D perhaps matching TRBD1 (6 bases). CDR3 length equals 15 residues. V was trimmed by 5 bases and J by 6 bases, leaving 14 bases between them. CDR3 DNA: TGTGCCAGCAGTGCGAGACAGGTCTCTAATTCACCCCTCCACTTT. Protein: CASSARQVSNSPLHF.

This clonotype was picked up many times. The chain recombines TRBV25-1 with TRBJ1-6, with unresolved D. CDR3 size: 11 residues. Germline V lookup: CDR1 MGHDK, CDR2 SYGVNS. V lost 8 bases, J lost 8 bases, and 7 bases lay in between. The DNA for the CDR3 is TGTGCCAGCGGTTGGGATTCACCCCTCCACTTT. This encodes CASGWDSPLHF.

Only a few counts were recorded for this clonotype. This chain connects TRBV29-1 to TRBJ2-7; no definite D call. Germline V gene data show CDR1 as SQVTM and CDR2 as ANQGSEA. V lost 3 bases to trimming and J lost 6 bases, with 15 bases between them. This CDR3 comprises 13 residues. CDR3 nucleotides: TGCAGCGTTGATTCGGCCACATCTACCGAGCAGTACTTC. Translation: CSVDSATSTEQYF.

Points on this clonotype: Its ends do not fully match the called genes, so a read error is possible. The chain carries TRBV10-2 and TRBJ1-1; no clear D. Germline CDR1 WSHSY, CDR2 SAAADI. This CDR3 contains 14 residues. CDR3 DNA: TGTGCCAGCACTGAAGTAGGCCGAGCCCCTGAAGCTTCCTTT. It translates to CASTEVGRAPEASF.

Only a few counts were recorded for this clonotype. The chain couples TRBV10-3 to TRBJ2-5, with D possibly matching TRBD1 (6 bases). Trimming cost V 10 bases and J 4 bases, with 19 bases left between them. CDR1 and CDR2 from the germline V gene are ENHRY and SYGVKD. The CDR3 has 14 residues. CDR3 in amino acids: CASRHRDTLETQYF. CDR3 sequence (DNA): TGTGCCAGCAGACACCGGGACACCCTAGAGACCCAGTACTTC.

This clonotype occurred many times. The chain joins TRBV20-1 to TRBJ1-2; D is undetermined. CDR3 length equals 13 residues. Germline V CDR1 and CDR2: DFQATT, SNEGSKA (reference sequence). The ends were cut back, 0 bases at V and 7 bases at J, with 12 bases in the middle. The CDR3 DNA sequence: TGCAGTGCTAGAGACATTTTTATGGTTGGCTACACCTTC. Residues: CSARDIFMVGYTF.